Below, 9 T cell receptor beta chains from the same sample are listed, as sequenced in a study of T cells after posttransplantation cyclophosphamide. Here immunoSEQ multiplex PCR was the method, and the copy in TCRdb shows in-frame clones only, minus some. The sample has tens of thousands of clones, approximately 90% seen once. The specimen sequenced was PBMCs. The receptors here all came from a woman aged 45-59 years in good health and a related stem cell transplant donor.

The V gene is TRBV19, the J gene TRBJ1-5; 7 bases line up with TRBD1. Germline V CDR1 and CDR2: LNHDA, SQIVND (reference sequence). The V and J ends lost 6 bases and 2 bases, in that order; junction bases with no gene match: 10. The CDR3 is 16 residues long. CDR3 sequence (DNA): TGTGCCAGTAGCCGACGGACAGGTGATCGCAATCAGCCCCAGCATTTT. Translated: CASSRRTGDRNQPQHF. Combining the CDR3 with reference TRBV19 and TRBJ1-5 gives the whole variable domain DGGITQSPKYLFRKEGQNVTLSCEQNLNHDAMYWYRQDPGQGLRLIYYSQIVNDFQKGDIAEGYSVSREKKESFPLTVTSAQKNPTAFYLCASSRRTGDRNQPQHFGDGTRLSIL.

To note about this clone: Mismatch with germline at one junction end may stem from a read error. V and J are TRBV6-5 and TRBJ1-6; a weak D match, TRBD1 (5 bases). Germline V gene sequence: CDR1 MNHEY, CDR2 SVGAGI. CDR3 length: 12 residues. CDR3 in amino acids: CASITAGGVLNF. DNA for the CDR3: TGTGCCAGCATTACGGCCGGGGGGGTGCTCAACTTT.

The V call is TRBV2, the J call TRBJ2-5; the D gene is possibly TRBD1 (6 bases). The V end was cut by 7 bases, the J end by 3 bases, with 15 bases between. Germline V gene data show CDR1 as SNHLY and CDR2 as FYNNEI. The CDR3 covers 14 residues. In DNA form, the CDR3 reads TGTGCCAGCAACCGTGCAGGGGCAAAAGAGACCCAGTACTTC. Protein: CASNRAGAKETQYF.

This sequence joins TRBV5-6 and TRBJ2-1, with a weak D call TRBD2 (6 bases). Germline CDR1 reads SGHDT; CDR2 reads YYEEEE. The CDR3 covers 16 residues. The ends were cut back, 2 bases at V and 3 bases at J, with 15 bases in the middle. In DNA form, the CDR3 reads TGTGCCAGCAGCTTCGGTTCGGCGGGGAACTACAATGAGCAGTTCTTC. This gives the protein CASSFGSAGNYNEQFF.

As regards this clone: A read error may account for a junction end that differs from germline. The chain uses TRBV2 and TRBJ1-2; a possible D gene is TRBD1 (5 bases). CDR1 SNHLY and CDR2 FYNNEI come from the germline V gene. CDR3 size: 11 residues. The DNA for the CDR3 is TGTGCCAGCGGTGACAGTTATGGCTACACCTTC. Translation gives CASGDSYGYTF.

V and J are TRBV7-2 and TRBJ1-2, with a weak D call TRBD1 (5 bases). V was trimmed by 1 base and J by 3 bases, leaving 12 bases between them. The CDR3 sequence is 15 residues long. The V gene's germline CDR1 is SGHTA and CDR2 FQGNSA. In DNA form, the CDR3 reads TGTGCCAGCAGCTTAGGGGGATTGACAGACTATGGCTACACCTTC. Amino acid sequence: CASSLGGLTDYGYTF.

This clone was recorded only once. V usage is TRBV9 and J usage is TRBJ2-7; TRBD1 matches 11 bases. Germline loops: CDR1 SGDLS, CDR2 YYNGEE. With V trimmed by 0 bases and J by 3 bases, 5 bases remained unmatched. The CDR3 contains 16 residues. CDR3 sequence: CASSVGGDRGIYEQYF. The DNA of the CDR3 is TGTGCCAGCAGCGTAGGAGGGGACAGGGGGATCTACGAGCAGTACTTC.

The rearrangement joins TRBV4-1 to TRBJ2-3; 7 bases align to TRBD2. Trimming at V came to 0 bases and at J to 2 bases, leaving 8 bases not matched to a gene. This CDR3 comprises 17 residues. From germline, CDR1 is MGHRA and CDR2 YSYEKL. CDR3 sequence: CASSQDSASGVTDTQYF. As DNA, the CDR3 is TGCGCCAGCAGCCAAGACTCCGCCAGCGGGGTCACAGATACGCAGTATTTT.

V is TRBV5-8 and J is TRBJ1-2; D is perhaps TRBD1 (6 bases). Germline CDR1 reads SGHTS; CDR2 reads YDEGEE. The CDR3 is 15 amino acids. Deletions cut 0 bases from V and 4 bases from J, with 13 bases between. CDR3 in amino acids: CASSLGVQGSYGYTF. In DNA, the CDR3 is TGTGCCAGCAGCTTGGGGGTACAGGGTTCCTATGGCTACACCTTC.